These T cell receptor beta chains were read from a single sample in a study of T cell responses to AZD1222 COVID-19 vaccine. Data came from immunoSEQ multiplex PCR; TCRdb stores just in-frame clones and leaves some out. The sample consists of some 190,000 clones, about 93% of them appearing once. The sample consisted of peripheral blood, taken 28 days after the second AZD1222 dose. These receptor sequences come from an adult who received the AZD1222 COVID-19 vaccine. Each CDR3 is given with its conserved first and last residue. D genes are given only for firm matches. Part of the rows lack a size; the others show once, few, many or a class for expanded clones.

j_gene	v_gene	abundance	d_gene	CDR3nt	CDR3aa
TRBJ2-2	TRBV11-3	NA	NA	TGTGCCAGCAGTCTACGTGGGGGGCTGGACACCGGGGAGCTGTTTTTT	CASSLRGGLDTGELFF
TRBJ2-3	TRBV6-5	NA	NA	TGTGCCAGCGGGGGCCTGCGGGCAGATACGCAGTATTTT	CASGGLRADTQYF
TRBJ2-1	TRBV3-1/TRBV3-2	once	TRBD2	TGTGCCAGCAGCCAATGGGGGGGGAATAGGGATGAGCAGTTCTTC	CASSQWGGNRDEQFF
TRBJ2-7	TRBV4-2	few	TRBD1	TGTGCCAGCAGCCAGCGGACAGGGGGCGGGTACGAGCAGTACTTC	CASSQRTGGGYEQYF
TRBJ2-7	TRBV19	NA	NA	TGTGCCGCTGCTGCCGGGTTGTCCTACGAGCAGTACTTC	CAAAAGLSYEQYF
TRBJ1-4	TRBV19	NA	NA	TGTGCCAGTGGGGCCAGGGCCCTAGGGGAAAAACTGTTTTTT	CASGARALGEKLFF
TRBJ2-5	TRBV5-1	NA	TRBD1	TGCGCCAGCAGCCTGGGGACAGTAGAAGAGACCCAGTACTTC	CASSLGTVEETQYF
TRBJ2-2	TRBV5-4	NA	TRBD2	TGTGCCAGCAGCCCGGACGGCGGGAGGCGTTACACCGGGGAGCTGTTTTTT	CASSPDGGRRYTGELFF
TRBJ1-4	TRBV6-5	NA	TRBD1	TGTGCCAGCATTACAACAGGGGCTAATGAAAAACTGTTTTTT	CASITTGANEKLFF
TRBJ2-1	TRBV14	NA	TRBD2	TGTGCCAGCAGCCAACTTACTAGCGGGACGTACAATGAGCAGTTCTTC	CASSQLTSGTYNEQFF
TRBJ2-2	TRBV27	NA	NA	TGTGCCAGCAGTTTGCGAGGGCCTGGGACCGGGGAGCTGTTTTTT	CASSLRGPGTGELFF
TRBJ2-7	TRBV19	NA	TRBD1	TGTGCCAGTAGTCTAAGACAGGGGCCCACCTACGAGCAGTACTTC	CASSLRQGPTYEQYF
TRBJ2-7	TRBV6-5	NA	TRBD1	TGTGCCAGCAGTTGGCAGGGGGCCGACGAGCAGTACTTC	CASSWQGADEQYF
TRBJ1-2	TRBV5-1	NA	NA	TGCGCCAGCAGCTTGCAAGAGAACTATGGCTACACCTTC	CASSLQENYGYTF
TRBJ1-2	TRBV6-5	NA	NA	TGTGCCAGCACGGAGGGGGGCAGGTTGGATGGCTACACCTTC	CASTEGGRLDGYTF
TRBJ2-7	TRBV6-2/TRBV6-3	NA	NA	TGTGCCAGCAGTTACTCGCGGGGCCCCTACGAGCAGTACTTC	CASSYSRGPYEQYF
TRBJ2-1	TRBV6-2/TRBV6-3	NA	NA	TGTGCCAGCAGTTACCTAGCAGGCTATGAGCAGTTCTTC	CASSYLAGYEQFF
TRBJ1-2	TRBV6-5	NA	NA	TGTGCCAGCAGTTGGGACAACTATGGCTACACCTTC	CASSWDNYGYTF
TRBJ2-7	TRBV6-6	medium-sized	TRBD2	TGTGCCAGCAGTTATAGCGGGAGGTCCGACGAGCAGTACTTC	CASSYSGRSDEQYF
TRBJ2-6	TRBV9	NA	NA	TGTGCCAGCAGCGTTACAGGTTCTGGGGCCAACGTCCTGACTTTC	CASSVTGSGANVLTF
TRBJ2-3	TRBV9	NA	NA	TGTGCCAGCAGCGTAGACCCTAGCAGTCCCTCTGGAGATACGCAGTATTTT	CASSVDPSSPSGDTQYF
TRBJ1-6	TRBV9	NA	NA	TGTGCCAGCAGCATGACCGCGGGCTCCTATAATTCACCCCTCCACTTT	CASSMTAGSYNSPLHF
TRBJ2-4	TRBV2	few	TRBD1	TGTGCCAGCAGTACCAAGGGACAGGGGGCTAGATACTTC	CASSTKGQGARYF
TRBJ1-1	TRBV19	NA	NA	TGTGCCAGTAGTACTTCTTTGAACACTGAAGCTTTCTTT	CASSTSLNTEAFF
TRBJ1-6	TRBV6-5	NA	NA	TGTGCCAGCGGGGCACGGCCCGAGTATAATTCACCCCTCCACTTT	CASGARPEYNSPLHF
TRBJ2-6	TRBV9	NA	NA	TGTGCCAGCAGCACGTCTGGGGCCAACGTCCTGACTTTC	CASSTSGANVLTF
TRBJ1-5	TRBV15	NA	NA	TGTGCCACCAGCGTGCGCCGCAGGGGCTCCGTCAATCAGCCCCAGCATTTT	CATSVRRRGSVNQPQHF
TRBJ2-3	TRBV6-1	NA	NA	TGTGCCAGCAGTGAAGCGATCCCCTCGGACGGCGGACTAACAGATACGCAGTATTTT	CASSEAIPSDGGLTDTQYF
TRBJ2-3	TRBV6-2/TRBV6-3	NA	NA	TGTGCCAGCAGTCTCCGGGGGTCCAGCACAGATACGCAGTATTTT	CASSLRGSSTDTQYF
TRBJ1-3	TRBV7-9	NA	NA	TGTGCCAGCCGGTCGGGCCCAAGCTCTGGAAACACCATATATTTT	CASRSGPSSGNTIYF
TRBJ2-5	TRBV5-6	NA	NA	TGTGCCAGCACCTGGGGGGCCGGTGAGACCCAGTACTTC	CASTWGAGETQYF
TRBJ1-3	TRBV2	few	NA	TGTGCCAGCGACAGTGCTACTGGAAACACCATATATTTT	CASDSATGNTIYF
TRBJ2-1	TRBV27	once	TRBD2	TGTGCCAGCAGCCCCGGGACTAGCCCCTACAATGAGCAGTTCTTC	CASSPGTSPYNEQFF
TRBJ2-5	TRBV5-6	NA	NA	TGTGCCAGCAGCTTGGGTCCGGTCGGGTCGGGGACCCAGTACTTC	CASSLGPVGSGTQYF
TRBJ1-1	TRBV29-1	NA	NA	TGCAGCGTTGGAATAGGGGCACTGGGTAGGGCTTTCTTT	CSVGIGALGRAFF
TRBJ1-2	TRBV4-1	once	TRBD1	TGCGCCAGCAGCCAACCACTGGGACAGGGGCCACGATATGGCTACACCTTC	CASSQPLGQGPRYGYTF
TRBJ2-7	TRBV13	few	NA	TGTGCCAGCAGCTTAGGAATGGTTGACAGCAACTACGAGCAGTACTTC	CASSLGMVDSNYEQYF
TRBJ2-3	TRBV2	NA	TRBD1	TGTGCCAGCAGGAGTGACAGGGTCAGCACAGATACGCAGTATTTT	CASRSDRVSTDTQYF
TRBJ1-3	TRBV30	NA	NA	TGTGCCTGGAGTGCCGGAGGCTCTGGAAACACCATATATTTT	CAWSAGGSGNTIYF
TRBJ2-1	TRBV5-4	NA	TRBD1	TGTGCCAGCAGCTTGCAGGGGGCGACCTACAATGAGCAGTTCTTC	CASSLQGATYNEQFF
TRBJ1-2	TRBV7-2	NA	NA	TGTGCCAGCAGCTTATGGGACGGGAACTATGGCTACACCTTC	CASSLWDGNYGYTF
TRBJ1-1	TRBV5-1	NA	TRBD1	TGCGCCAGCAGCTCCGTGTCCCGGGACAGGGTGATGGGCACTGAAGCTTTCTTT	CASSSVSRDRVMGTEAFF
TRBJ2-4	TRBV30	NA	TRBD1	TGTGCCTGGAGGAGGATGGCGACAGGGGACGCTCAGTACTTC	CAWRRMATGDAQYF
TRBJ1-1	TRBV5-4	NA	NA	TGTGCCAGCAGCCCGGAGTTACACACTGAAGCTTTCTTT	CASSPELHTEAFF
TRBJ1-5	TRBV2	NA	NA	TGTGCCAGCAGTGACCAAATCCCCGTACTTTCCCAGCATTTT	CASSDQIPVLSQHF
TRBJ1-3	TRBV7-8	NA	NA	TGTGCCAGCAGCTTGGGTCAGTTGGGCACCATATATTTT	CASSLGQLGTIYF
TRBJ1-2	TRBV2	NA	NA	TGTGCCAGCTCAAGCGGGGCTGACTATGGCTACACCTTC	CASSSGADYGYTF
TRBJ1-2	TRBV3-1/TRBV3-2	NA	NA	TGTGCCACCCGGGGGGCGGGCTATGGCTACACCTTC	CATRGAGYGYTF
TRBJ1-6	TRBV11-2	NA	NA	TGTGCCAGCAGCTTAGTGGGACTGGGGGATTACTCACCCCTCCACTTT	CASSLVGLGDYSPLHF